This T cell receptor (beta chain) was found in a study of Ad26.COV2.S vaccination and SARS-CoV-2 variants. Study-level information: Donor got 5x10^10 or 1x10^11 viral particles of Ad26.COV2.S. Findings and caveats of the study: A substantial breadth of spike-specific CD8+ and CD4+ T cell responses after vaccination has been reported. The TCR-based breadth and depth measures might underestimate overall T cell responses.

Noted treatment: about 20 received Ad26.COV2.S at low or high dose, single or two shots; roughly five received placebo; per-sample allocation not given. Repertoires come from day 63 after the first vaccine or placebo injection. The donor's status was that of an adult aged 18-55 years in Boston. This clone was recorded a few times. What it binds is unknown. Germline lookup yields CDR1 SEHNR and CDR2 FQNEAQ (reference sequence). Trimming took 8 bases from V and 4 from J; bases not matched to a gene: 10. This CDR3 has 17 residues. Data came from immunoSEQ multiplex PCR; TCRdb stores just in-frame clones and leaves some out. Of 400,000 to 450,000 clones in the sample, 75% to 95% are singletons; the top ten hold over 9%.

The chain combines TRBV7-9 with TRBJ2-1; 14 nucleotides line up with TRBD2. The material sequenced was peripheral blood, taken in a trial of Ad26.COV2.S vaccine versus placebo. The clonotype comes from a person aged 18-65 years who received the Ad26.COV2.S COVID-19 vaccine or a placebo. The CDR3 here is CASRKGLAGAKYNEQFF. DNA for the CDR3: TGTGCCAGCCGGAAGGGACTAGCGGGAGCCAAATACAATGAGCAGTTCTTC.